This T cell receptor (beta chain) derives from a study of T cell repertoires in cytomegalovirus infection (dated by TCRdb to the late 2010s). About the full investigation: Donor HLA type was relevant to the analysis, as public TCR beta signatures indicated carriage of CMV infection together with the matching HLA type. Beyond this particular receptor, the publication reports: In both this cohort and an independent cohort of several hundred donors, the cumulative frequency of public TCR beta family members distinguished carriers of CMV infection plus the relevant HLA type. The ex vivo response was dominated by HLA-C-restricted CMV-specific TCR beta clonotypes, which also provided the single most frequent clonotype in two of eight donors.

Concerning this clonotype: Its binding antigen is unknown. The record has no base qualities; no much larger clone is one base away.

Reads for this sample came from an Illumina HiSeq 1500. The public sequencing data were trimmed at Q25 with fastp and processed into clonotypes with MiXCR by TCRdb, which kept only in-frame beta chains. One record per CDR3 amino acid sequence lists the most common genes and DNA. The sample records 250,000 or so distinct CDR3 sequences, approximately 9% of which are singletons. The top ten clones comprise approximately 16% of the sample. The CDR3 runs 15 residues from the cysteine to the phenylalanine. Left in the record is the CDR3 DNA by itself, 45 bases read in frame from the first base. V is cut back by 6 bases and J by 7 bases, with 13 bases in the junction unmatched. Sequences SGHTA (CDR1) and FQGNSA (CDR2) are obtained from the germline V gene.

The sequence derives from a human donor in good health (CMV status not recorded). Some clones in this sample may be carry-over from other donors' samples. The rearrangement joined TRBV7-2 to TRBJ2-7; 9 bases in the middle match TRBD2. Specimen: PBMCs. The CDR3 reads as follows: CASRSGLAREGEQYF. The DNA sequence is TGTGCCAGCAGATCCGGACTAGCGAGAGAGGGGGAGCAGTACTTC.